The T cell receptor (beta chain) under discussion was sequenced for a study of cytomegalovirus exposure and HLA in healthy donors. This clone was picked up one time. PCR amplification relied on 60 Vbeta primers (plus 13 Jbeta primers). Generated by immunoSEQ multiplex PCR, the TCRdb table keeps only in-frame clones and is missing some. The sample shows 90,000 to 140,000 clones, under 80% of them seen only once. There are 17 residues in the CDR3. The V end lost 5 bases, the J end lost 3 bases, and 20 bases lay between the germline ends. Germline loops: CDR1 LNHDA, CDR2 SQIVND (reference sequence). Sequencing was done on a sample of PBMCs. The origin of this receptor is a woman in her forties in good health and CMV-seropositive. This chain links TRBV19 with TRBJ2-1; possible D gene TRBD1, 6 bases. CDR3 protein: CASSPFLRQANYNEQFF. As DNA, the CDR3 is TGTGCCAGTAGTCCATTCCTTAGACAGGCAAACTACAATGAGCAGTTCTTC.